The 6 T cell receptor beta chains below all came from one sample that was sequenced in a study of lymphopenia after photon versus proton radiotherapy. Sequencing was performed with immunoSEQ multiplex PCR; in TCRdb, only in-frame clones are kept and a portion is missing. The sample has 42,000 or so clones, about 83% seen once. The input for sequencing was peripheral blood, taken from a patient treated with proton-based radiotherapy. The receptor source for this set is a woman in her 70s with pancreatic cancer.

This clone occurred once. The chain uses TRBV4-2 and TRBJ1-1; 12 bases are a match to TRBD1. V trimming: 3 bases; J trimming: 6 bases; junction bases outside the gene matches: 8. Germline V lookup: CDR1 LGHNA, CDR2 YNFKEQ. The CDR3 loop spans 16 amino acids. The CDR3 bases are TGTGCCAGCAGCCAGAAGGGACAGGGGGCGGAGGCTGAAGCTTTCTTT. This gives the protein CASSQKGQGAEAEAFF.

J is TRBJ2-1 and V is TRBV27, with TRBD2 matching over 14 bases. The CDR3 sequence is 18 residues long. CDR1 is MNHEY, CDR2 SMNVEV, per germline (reference sequence). V lost 3 bases, J lost 4 bases, and 8 bases stayed unmatched. The CDR3 bases are TGTGCCAGCAGTTTTCGACTAGCGGGAGGGGTGGAGTACAATGAGCAGTTCTTC. Translating it yields CASSFRLAGGVEYNEQFF.

V and J are TRBV10-3 and TRBJ2-3, with D unclear. V gave up 7 bases and J gave up 4 bases, with 6 bases separating them. Germline-derived CDR1 and CDR2 are ENHRY and SYGVKD. The CDR3 runs to 11 residues. CDR3 protein: CAITASDTQYF. The CDR3 DNA follows: TGTGCCATCACGGCCTCAGATACGCAGTATTTT.

This clone was counted once. The DNA for the CDR3 is TGTGCCAGCAGTTACCAGGGACACCCCGGTGGTGAAAAACTGTTTTTT. Protein: CASSYQGHPGGEKLFF. This chain joins TRBV6-5 and TRBJ1-4; D is perhaps TRBD1 (6 bases). V lost 2 bases to trimming and J lost 7 bases, with 17 bases between them. Germline CDR1 is MNHEY and CDR2 is SVGAGI. The length of the CDR3 is 16 residues.

The gene calls are TRBV4-3 and TRBJ2-3; the D gene is possibly TRBD2 (5 bases). The V gene lost 4 bases and the J gene lost 2 bases, with 10 bases spanning the gap. The CDR3 is 14 residues long. Germline loops: CDR1 LGHNA, CDR2 YSLEER. The CDR3 spells CASSRAVVTDTQYF. The CDR3 bases are TGCGCCAGCAGCCGAGCGGTAGTCACAGATACGCAGTATTTT.

The rearrangement uses TRBV2 and TRBJ2-5, with D unclear. The CDR3 runs to 14 residues. Deletions cut 6 bases from V and 4 bases from J, with 15 bases between. Germline loops: CDR1 SNHLY, CDR2 FYNNEI. This CDR3 is CASSRSSVVETQYF. Written as DNA, the CDR3 is TGTGCCAGCAGCCGAAGTAGTGTGGTAGAGACCCAGTACTTC.